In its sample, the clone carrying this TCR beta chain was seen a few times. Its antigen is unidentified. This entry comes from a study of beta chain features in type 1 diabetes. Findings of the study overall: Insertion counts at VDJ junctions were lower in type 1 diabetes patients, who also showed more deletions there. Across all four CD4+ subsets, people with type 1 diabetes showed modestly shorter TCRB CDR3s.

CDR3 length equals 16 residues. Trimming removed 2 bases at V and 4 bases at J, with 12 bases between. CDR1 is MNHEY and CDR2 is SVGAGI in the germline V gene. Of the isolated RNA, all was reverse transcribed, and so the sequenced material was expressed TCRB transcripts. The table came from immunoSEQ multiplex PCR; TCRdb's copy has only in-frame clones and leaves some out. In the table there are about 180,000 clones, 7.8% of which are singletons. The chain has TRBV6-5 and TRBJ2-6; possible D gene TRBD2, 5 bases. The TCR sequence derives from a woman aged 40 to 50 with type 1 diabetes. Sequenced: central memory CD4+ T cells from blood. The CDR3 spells CASSYEGGSGANVLTF. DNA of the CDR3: TGTGCCAGCAGTTACGAGGGTGGATCCGGGGCCAACGTCCTGACTTTC.